This T cell receptor beta chain is drawn from a study of cytomegalovirus exposure and HLA in healthy donors. Study-wide context: The study's early data release held roughly 90 million unique TCRs from HLA-typed donors. Findings of the study overall: The authors later found most CMV-associated TCR beta chains appeared HLA-restricted. Certain indistinguishable V segments, among them TRBV6-2 and TRBV6-3, were excluded.

Primers: 60 Vbeta forward and 13 Jbeta reverse. TCRdb's table, derived via immunoSEQ multiplex PCR, lists solely in-frame clones and lacks some. The profile shows some 120,000 clones, more than 65% of them singletons. Comment on this clone: The antigen is not known.

Donors consisted of healthy bone marrow donors. CDR3 length equals 14 residues. V shed 3 bases and J 4 bases; nucleotides not matched to a gene: 1. Looked up from germline, CDR1 is MNHEY and CDR2 is SMNVEV (reference sequence). The source is a young man in good health and CMV-seronegative. Sequenced material: PBMCs. The rearrangement links TRBV27 to TRBJ1-1; 11 positions agree with TRBD1. CDR3 region: CASSLGTGGTEAFF. In nucleotides, the CDR3 is TGTGCCAGCAGTTTGGGGACAGGGGGCACTGAAGCTTTCTTT.